This T cell receptor beta chain was identified during a study of shared clonotypes between healthy human individuals. General study findings and limits: Researchers found naive subsets generally carried larger estimated richness than memory subsets. Rarefaction exposed incomplete sorted-subset sequencing despite large depth.

Each replicate PCR on the sorted subsets used about 0.2 ug DNA (around 30,000 T cell genomes). The method was immunoSEQ multiplex PCR; TCRdb's version includes in-frame clones alone and lacks a portion of them. The data hold around 700,000 clones, with around 72% observed a single time. The CDR3 totals 13 residues. The V gene's germline CDR1 is KGHSH and CDR2 LQKENI. Trimming cost V 6 bases and J 4 bases, with 12 bases left between them. Participating donors were healthy, HIV-negative adults free of recent acute infections or vaccinations. With regard to this clone: Antigen specificity is unknown.

V and J are TRBV18 and TRBJ1-2, with D maybe TRBD1 (5 bases). The clonotype originates from a woman younger than 45 in good health. What was sequenced was memory CD4+ T cells sorted from blood. Subset indicated: CD45RA-negative fraction. The CDR3 nucleotides read TGTGCCAGCTCCAAGACAGAAACCTATGGCTACACCTTC. Encoded protein: CASSKTETYGYTF.